Each of the 12 T cell receptor beta chains below was sequenced from the same sample in a study of T cell clones after liver transplantation. Measured with immunoSEQ multiplex PCR; TCRdb has only the in-frame clones, and not every one. The data contain tens of thousands of clones, 84% of them seen just once; the ten biggest clones take up 2.1%. This specimen consisted of CD4+ T cells from blood, obtained about 50 months after liver transplant. These receptors all come from a human patient who received a liver transplant. The graft donor may account for some of the T cells.

The chain employs TRBV5-1 and TRBJ1-1; 8 nucleotides line up with TRBD1. CDR3 length: 16 residues. CDR1 is SGHRS, CDR2 YFSETQ, per germline. The V gene end was trimmed by 3 bases and the J gene end by 1 base; junction bases not matched to a gene: 8. As DNA, the CDR3 is TGCGCCAGCAGCTGGAAGACAGGGGATGAGAACACTGAAGCTTTCTTT. It codes for CASSWKTGDENTEAFF.

This sequence joins TRBV4-3 and TRBJ1-1; TRBD1 is a possible D gene (6 bases). V shed 4 bases and J shed 6 bases, with 9 bases lying between them. In germline, CDR1 is LGHNA, CDR2 YSLEER. This CDR3 comprises 12 residues. The CDR3 bases are TGCGCCAGCAGCCGGGGGCTGTCTGAAGCTTTCTTT. It encodes CASSRGLSEAFF.

The rearrangement links TRBV6-5 to TRBJ2-3; perhaps TRBD2 as D (6 bases). The CDR3 sequence is 14 residues long. The V gene lost 6 bases and the J gene lost 6 bases, with 16 bases spanning the gap. Per germline, CDR1 MNHEY and CDR2 SVGAGI. The CDR3 loop is CASRTGLTHDTQYF. The CDR3 DNA sequence: TGTGCCAGCAGGACGGGACTGACCCACGATACGCAGTATTTT.

This clone was counted only a few times. J is TRBJ2-5 and V is TRBV28, with 14 bases identical to TRBD2. This CDR3 is 16 amino acids long. The V segment lost 9 bases and the J segment 3 bases; nucleotides outside the gene matches: 9. The V gene's germline CDR1 is MDHEN and CDR2 SYDVKM. CDR3 residues: CASGTSGSSLKETQYF. Written as DNA, the CDR3 is TGTGCCAGTGGGACTAGCGGGAGTTCTCTCAAAGAGACCCAGTACTTC. Using reference TRBV28 and TRBJ2-5 for the parts outside the CDR3, the full variable domain is DVKVTQSSRYLVKRTGEKVFLECVQDMDHENMFWYRQDPGLGLRLIYFSYDVKMKEKGDIPEGYSVSREKKERFSLILESASTNQTSMYLCASGTSGSSLKETQYFGPGTRLLVL.

CDR3 in amino acids: CASRGQGARVNTEAFF. The CDR3 nucleotides are TGTGCCAGCAGGGGACAGGGGGCGCGAGTGAACACTGAAGCTTTCTTT. This chain uses TRBV7-2 with TRBJ1-1, with 12 bases matching TRBD1. The CDR3 is made up of 16 amino acids. Trimming at V came to 6 bases and at J to 0 bases, leaving 5 bases not matched to a gene. The germline CDR1 and CDR2 sequences are SGHTA and FQGNSA.

The chain joins TRBV4-1 to TRBJ1-4; no reliable D call. The CDR3 contains 18 residues. Germline V gives CDR1 MGHRA, CDR2 YSYEKL. V shed 0 bases and J shed 1 base, with 15 bases lying between them. CDR3 residues: CASSQDLTRVRTNEKLFF. The CDR3 nucleotides are TGCGCCAGCAGCCAAGATCTTACCCGTGTTAGAACTAATGAAAAACTGTTTTTT.

The chain carries TRBV11-3 and TRBJ1-1; D possibly corresponds to TRBD1 (6 bases). CDR1 SGHNT and CDR2 YENEEA come from the germline V gene. The CDR3 is 13 residues long. Trimming pared 5 bases from V and 2 bases from J, leaving 9 bases between. The CDR3 sequence: CASSTDSNTEAFF. The CDR3 DNA follows: TGTGCCAGCAGCACGGACAGCAACACTGAAGCTTTCTTT.

The rearrangement uses TRBV10-2 and TRBJ2-5; 13 positions agree with TRBD2. The CDR3 spans 17 residues. Germline CDR1 WSHSY, CDR2 SAAADI. The junction had 12 bases not matched to a gene; V was cut back by 6 bases and J by 5 bases. The CDR3 protein is CASRQPGLAGMGETQYF. The CDR3 nucleotides are TGCGCCAGCAGGCAGCCGGGACTAGCGGGGATGGGGGAGACCCAGTACTTC.

This clone has just one count. The genes are TRBV6-5 and TRBJ1-5; tentative D call: TRBD1 (6 bases). The germline gives CDR1 MNHEY, CDR2 SVGAGI. Trimming pared 6 bases from V and 6 bases from J, leaving 15 bases between. The CDR3 covers 14 residues. Written as DNA, the CDR3 is TGTGCCAGCAGATCTTCCAGGGGAGCTCAGCCCCAGCATTTT. The encoded protein is CASRSSRGAQPQHF.

This clone has just one count. The rearrangement uses TRBV19 and TRBJ1-6; the D is unclear. The V gene lost 5 bases and the J gene lost 3 bases, with 5 bases spanning the gap. CDR3 length: 13 residues. The V gene's germline CDR1 is LNHDA and CDR2 SQIVND (reference sequence). The CDR3 loop is CASSSNYNSPLHF. The CDR3 DNA reads TGTGCCAGTAGTTCGAACTATAATTCACCCCTCCACTTT.

The chain joins TRBV7-9 to TRBJ1-5; D is unresolved. Between the trimmed V and J ends, which lost 3 bases and 3 bases, there was a span of 9 bases. The V gene's germline CDR1 is SEHNR and CDR2 FQNEAQ (reference sequence). This CDR3 spans 14 amino acids. As DNA, the CDR3 is TGTGCCAGCAGCTTCGAGTGGGACAATCAGCCCCAGCATTTT. Its protein is CASSFEWDNQPQHF.

The rearrangement uses TRBV11-2 and TRBJ2-7; tentatively, D is TRBD1 (6 bases). Germline V gene lookup returns CDR1 SGHAT and CDR2 FQNNGV. CDR3 length: 17 amino acids. V was shortened by 5 bases and J by 0 bases, with 20 bases between the two germline ends. The CDR3 region is CASSPSQGRPGSYEQYF. The CDR3 coding sequence is TGTGCCAGCAGCCCTAGTCAGGGGCGACCGGGCTCCTACGAGCAGTACTTC.